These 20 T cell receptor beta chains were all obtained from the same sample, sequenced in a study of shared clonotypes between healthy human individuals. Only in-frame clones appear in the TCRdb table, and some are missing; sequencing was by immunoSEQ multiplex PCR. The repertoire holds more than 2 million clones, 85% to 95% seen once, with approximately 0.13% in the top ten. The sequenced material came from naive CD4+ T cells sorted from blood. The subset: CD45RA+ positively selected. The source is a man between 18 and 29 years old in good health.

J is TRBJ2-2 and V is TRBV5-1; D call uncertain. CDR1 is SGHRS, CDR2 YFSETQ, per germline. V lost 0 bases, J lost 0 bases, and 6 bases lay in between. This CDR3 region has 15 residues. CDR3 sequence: CASSLEPANTGELFF. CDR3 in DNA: TGCGCCAGCAGCTTGGAGCCAGCGAACACCGGGGAGCTGTTTTTT.

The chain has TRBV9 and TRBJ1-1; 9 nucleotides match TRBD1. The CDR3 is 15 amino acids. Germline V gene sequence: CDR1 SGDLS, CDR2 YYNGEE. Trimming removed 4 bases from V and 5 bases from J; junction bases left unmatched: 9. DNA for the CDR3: TGTGCCAGCAGCACCACAGGGGGCGGGTGGACTGAAGCTTTCTTT. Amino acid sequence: CASSTTGGGWTEAFF. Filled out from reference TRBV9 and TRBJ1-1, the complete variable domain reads DSGVTQTPKHLITATGQRVTLRCSPRSGDLSVYWYQQSLDQGLQFLIQYYNGEERAKGNILERFSAQQFPDLHSELNLSSLELGDSALYFCASSTTGGGWTEAFFGQGTRLTVV.

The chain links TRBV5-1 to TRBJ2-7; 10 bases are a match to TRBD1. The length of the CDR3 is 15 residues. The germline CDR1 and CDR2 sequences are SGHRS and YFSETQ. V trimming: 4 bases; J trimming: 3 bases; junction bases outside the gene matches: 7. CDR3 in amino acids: CASSQGTGEDYEQYF. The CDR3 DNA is TGCGCCAGCAGCCAAGGGACAGGGGAGGACTACGAGCAGTACTTC.

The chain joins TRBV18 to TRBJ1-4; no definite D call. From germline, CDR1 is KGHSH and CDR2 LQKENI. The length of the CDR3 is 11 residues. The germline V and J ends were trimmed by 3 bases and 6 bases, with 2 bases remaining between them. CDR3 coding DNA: TGTGCCAGCTCACCCTATGAAAAACTGTTTTTT. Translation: CASSPYEKLFF.

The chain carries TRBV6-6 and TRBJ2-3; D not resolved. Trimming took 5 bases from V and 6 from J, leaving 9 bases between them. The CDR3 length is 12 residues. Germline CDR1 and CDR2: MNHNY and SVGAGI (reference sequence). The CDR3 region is CASSPVVDTQYF. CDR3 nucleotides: TGTGCCAGCAGTCCCGTCGTGGATACGCAGTATTTT.

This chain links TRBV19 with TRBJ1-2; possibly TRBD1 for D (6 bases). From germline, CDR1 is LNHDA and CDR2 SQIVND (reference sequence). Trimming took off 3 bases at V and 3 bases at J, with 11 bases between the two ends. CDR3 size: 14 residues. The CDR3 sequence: CASSIGQTYYGYTF. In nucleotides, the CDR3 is TGTGCCAGTAGTATCGGACAGACTTACTATGGCTACACCTTC. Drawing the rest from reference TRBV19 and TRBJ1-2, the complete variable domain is DGGITQSPKYLFRKEGQNVTLSCEQNLNHDAMYWYRQDPGQGLRLIYYSQIVNDFQKGDIAEGYSVSREKKESFPLTVTSAQKNPTAFYLCASSIGQTYYGYTFGSGTRLTVV.

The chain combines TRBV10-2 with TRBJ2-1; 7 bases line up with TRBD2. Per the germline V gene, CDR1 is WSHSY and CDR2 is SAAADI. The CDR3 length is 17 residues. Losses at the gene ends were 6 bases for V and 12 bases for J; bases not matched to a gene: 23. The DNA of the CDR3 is TGCGCCAGCAGAGAAGAACGGGACTACCTCCCGACCAAGGTGCAGTTCTTC. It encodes CASREERDYLPTKVQFF.

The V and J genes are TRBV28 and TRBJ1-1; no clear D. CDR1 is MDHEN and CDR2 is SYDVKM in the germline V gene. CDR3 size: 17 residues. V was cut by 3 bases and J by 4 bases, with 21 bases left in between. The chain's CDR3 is CASSLTVDLSSITEAFF. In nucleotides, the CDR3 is TGTGCCAGCAGTTTGACGGTAGATCTGTCCAGCATCACTGAAGCTTTCTTT.

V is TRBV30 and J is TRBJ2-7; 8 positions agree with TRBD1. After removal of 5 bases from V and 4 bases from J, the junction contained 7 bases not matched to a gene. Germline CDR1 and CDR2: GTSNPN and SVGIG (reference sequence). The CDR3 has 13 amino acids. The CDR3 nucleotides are TGTGCCTGGTGTACCGGGACAGGATACGAGCAGTACTTC. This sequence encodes CAWCTGTGYEQYF. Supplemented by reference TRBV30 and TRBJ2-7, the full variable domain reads SQTIHQWPATLVQPVGSPLSLECTVEGTSNPNLYWYRQAAGRGLQLLFYSVGIGQISSEVPQNLSASRPQDRQFILSSKKLLLSDSGFYLCAWCTGTGYEQYFGPGTRLTVT.

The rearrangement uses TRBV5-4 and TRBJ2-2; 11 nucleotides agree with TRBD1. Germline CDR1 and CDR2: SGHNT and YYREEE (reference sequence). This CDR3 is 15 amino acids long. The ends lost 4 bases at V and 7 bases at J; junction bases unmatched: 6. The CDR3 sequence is CASSLDRGRVGELFF. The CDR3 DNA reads TGTGCCAGCAGCCTGGACAGGGGGCGGGTCGGGGAGCTGTTTTTT.

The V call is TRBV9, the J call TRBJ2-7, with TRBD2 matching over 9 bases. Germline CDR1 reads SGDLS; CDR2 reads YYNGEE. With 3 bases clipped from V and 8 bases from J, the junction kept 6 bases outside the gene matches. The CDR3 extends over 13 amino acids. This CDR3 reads CASSARLAAKQYF. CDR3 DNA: TGTGCCAGCAGCGCCCGACTAGCGGCTAAGCAGTACTTC. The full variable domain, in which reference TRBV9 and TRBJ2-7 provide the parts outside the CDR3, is DSGVTQTPKHLITATGQRVTLRCSPRSGDLSVYWYQQSLDQGLQFLIQYYNGEERAKGNILERFSAQQFPDLHSELNLSSLELGDSALYFCASSARLAAKQYFGPGTRLTVT.

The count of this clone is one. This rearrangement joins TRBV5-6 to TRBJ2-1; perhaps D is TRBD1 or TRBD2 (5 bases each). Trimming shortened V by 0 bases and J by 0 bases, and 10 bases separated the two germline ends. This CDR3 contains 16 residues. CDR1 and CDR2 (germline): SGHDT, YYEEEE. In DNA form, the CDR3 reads TGTGCCAGCAGCTTGGTCTGGGGGAGCTCCTACAATGAGCAGTTCTTC. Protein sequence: CASSLVWGSSYNEQFF. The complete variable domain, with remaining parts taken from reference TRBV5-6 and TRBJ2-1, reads DAGVTQSPTHLIKTRGQQVTLRCSPKSGHDTVSWYQQALGQGPQFIFQYYEEEERQRGNFPDRFSGHQFPNYSSELNVNALLLGDSALYLCASSLVWGSSYNEQFFGPGTRLTVL.

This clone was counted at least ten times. CDR3 nucleotide sequence: TGTGCCAGCAGCTCGGGGGGGACCACCGGGGAGCTGTTTTTT. Translated: CASSSGGTTGELFF. The chain recombines TRBV5-6 with TRBJ2-2; the match to TRBD2 covers 8 bases. The germline V gene encodes CDR1 SGHDT and CDR2 YYEEEE. The V gene end was trimmed by 3 bases and the J gene end by 4 bases; junction bases not matched to a gene: 2. The CDR3 is 14 amino acids.

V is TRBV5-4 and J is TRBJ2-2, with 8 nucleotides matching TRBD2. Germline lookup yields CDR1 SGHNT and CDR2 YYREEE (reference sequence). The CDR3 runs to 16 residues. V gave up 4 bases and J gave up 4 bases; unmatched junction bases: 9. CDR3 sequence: CASSPAQRGFTGELFF. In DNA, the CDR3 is TGTGCCAGCAGCCCGGCCCAGCGGGGGTTCACCGGGGAGCTGTTTTTT.

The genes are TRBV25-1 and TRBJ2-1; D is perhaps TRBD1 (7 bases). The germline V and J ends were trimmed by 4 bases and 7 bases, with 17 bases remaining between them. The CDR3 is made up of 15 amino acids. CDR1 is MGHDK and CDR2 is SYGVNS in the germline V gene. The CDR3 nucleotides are TGTGCCAGCAGTGGCGACAGGGCGGCGGGGAATGAGCAGTTCTTC. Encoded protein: CASSGDRAAGNEQFF.

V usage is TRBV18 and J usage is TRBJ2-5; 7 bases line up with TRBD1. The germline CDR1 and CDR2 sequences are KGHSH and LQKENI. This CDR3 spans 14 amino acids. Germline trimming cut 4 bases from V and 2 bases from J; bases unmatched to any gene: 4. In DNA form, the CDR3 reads TGTGCCAGCTCACTCGGACAGGTACAAGAGACCCAGTACTTC. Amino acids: CASSLGQVQETQYF. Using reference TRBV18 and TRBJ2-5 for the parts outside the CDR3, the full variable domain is NAGVMQNPRHLVRRRGQEARLRCSPMKGHSHVYWYRQLPEEGLKFMVYLQKENIIDESGMPKERFSAEFPKEGPSILRIQQVVRGDSAAYFCASSLGQVQETQYFGPGTRLLVL.

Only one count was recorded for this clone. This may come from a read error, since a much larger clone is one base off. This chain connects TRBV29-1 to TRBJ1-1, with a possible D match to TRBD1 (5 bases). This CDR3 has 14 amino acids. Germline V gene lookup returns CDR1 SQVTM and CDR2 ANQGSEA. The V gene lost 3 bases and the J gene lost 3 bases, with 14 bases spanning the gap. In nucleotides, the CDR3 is TGCAGCGTTGACACCGGGACGGCGGACACTGAAGCTTTCTTT. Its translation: CSVDTGTADTEAFF.

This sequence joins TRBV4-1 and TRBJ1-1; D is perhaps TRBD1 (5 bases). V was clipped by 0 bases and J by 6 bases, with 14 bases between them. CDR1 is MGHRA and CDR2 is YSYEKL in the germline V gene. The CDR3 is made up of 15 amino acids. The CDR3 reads CASSQDIGGFAEAFF. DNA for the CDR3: TGCGCCAGCAGCCAAGATATTGGGGGTTTCGCTGAAGCTTTCTTT.

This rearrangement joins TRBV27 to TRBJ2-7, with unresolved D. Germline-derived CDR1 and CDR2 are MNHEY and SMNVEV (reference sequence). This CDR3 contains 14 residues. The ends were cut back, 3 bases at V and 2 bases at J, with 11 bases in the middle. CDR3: CASSLEGRPYEQYF. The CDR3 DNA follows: TGTGCCAGCAGTTTGGAAGGGCGTCCCTACGAGCAGTACTTC.

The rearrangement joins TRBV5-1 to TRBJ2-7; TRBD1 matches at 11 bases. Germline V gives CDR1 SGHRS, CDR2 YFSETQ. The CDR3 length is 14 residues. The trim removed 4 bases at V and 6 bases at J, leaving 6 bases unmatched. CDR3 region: CASSADRGQGEQYF. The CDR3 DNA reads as TGCGCCAGCAGCGCGGACAGGGGGCAAGGCGAGCAGTACTTC.